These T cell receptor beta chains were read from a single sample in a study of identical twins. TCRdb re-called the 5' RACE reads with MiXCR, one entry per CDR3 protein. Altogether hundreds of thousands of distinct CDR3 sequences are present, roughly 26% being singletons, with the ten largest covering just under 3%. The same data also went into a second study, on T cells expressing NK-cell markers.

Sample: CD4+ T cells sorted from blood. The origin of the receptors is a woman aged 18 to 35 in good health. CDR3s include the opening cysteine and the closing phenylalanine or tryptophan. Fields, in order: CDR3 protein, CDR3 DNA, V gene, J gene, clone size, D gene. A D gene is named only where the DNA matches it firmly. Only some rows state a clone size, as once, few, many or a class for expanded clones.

CSVERQYYGYTF	TGCAGCGTTGAACGACAGTACTATGGCTACACCTTC	TRBV29-1	TRBJ1-2	few	NA
CASKENRGYNEQFF	TGTGCCAGCAAGGAAAACAGGGGATACAATGAGCAGTTCTTC	TRBV25-1	TRBJ2-1	NA	TRBD1
CSAQQGGGFGNTEAFF	TGCAGTGCTCAACAGGGAGGGGGATTTGGGAACACTGAAGCTTTCTTT	TRBV20-1	TRBJ1-1	NA	NA
CASSSKTSGGYNEQFF	TGTGCCAGCAGTTCCAAAACTAGCGGGGGGTACAATGAGCAGTTCTTC	TRBV6-5	TRBJ2-1	NA	TRBD2
CSASGALGLRTKGDTDTQYF	TGCAGTGCTAGCGGAGCCCTGGGTCTGCGGACCAAGGGGGACACAGATACGCAGTATTTT	TRBV20-1	TRBJ2-3	NA	NA
CASSPLAGGPYNEQFF	TGTGCCAGCTCACCTCTAGCGGGAGGGCCTTACAATGAGCAGTTCTTC	TRBV18	TRBJ2-1	NA	TRBD2
CASSLPTSGGHYEQYF	TGTGCCAGCAGTTTACCAACTAGCGGGGGACACTACGAGCAGTACTTC	TRBV12-3/TRBV12-4	TRBJ2-7	NA	TRBD2
CASSQGQEQHEQYF	TGCGCCAGCAGCCAAGGACAGGAACAGCACGAGCAGTACTTC	TRBV5-1	TRBJ2-7	NA	TRBD1
CASSPRAEQFF	TGTGCCAGCAGCCCCCGTGCGGAGCAGTTCTTC	TRBV7-2	TRBJ2-1	few	NA
CASSIQGIRYEQYF	TGTGCCAGCAGTATCCAGGGGATTAGATACGAGCAGTACTTC	TRBV12-3/TRBV12-4	TRBJ2-7	NA	NA
CASSLGSVRRLGELFF	TGTGCCAGCAGTTTAGGGTCCGTTCGGCGCCTTGGGGAGCTGTTTTTT	TRBV12-3/TRBV12-4	TRBJ2-2	many	NA
CASTERGGTDTQYF	TGCGCCAGCACAGAGCGGGGGGGCACAGATACGCAGTATTTT	TRBV5-1	TRBJ2-3	NA	TRBD2
CSAGTGSQETQYF	TGCAGTGCTGGAACAGGGAGCCAAGAGACCCAGTACTTC	TRBV20-1	TRBJ2-5	few	NA
CASTLTTDAAWGTQYF	TGCGCCAGCACATTGACGACCGACGCAGCGTGGGGAACGCAGTATTTT	TRBV5-1	TRBJ2-3	NA	NA
CSAGGGTSNSPLHF	TGCAGTGCTGGGGGCGGGACGAGTAATTCACCCCTCCACTTT	TRBV20-1	TRBJ1-6	NA	NA
CSVTPGAMNTEAFF	TGCAGCGTCACTCCGGGGGCCATGAACACTGAAGCTTTCTTT	TRBV29-1	TRBJ1-1	few	NA
CSVPDRGPGGYTF	TGCAGTGTCCCGGACAGGGGACCAGGGGGCTACACCTTC	TRBV20-1	TRBJ1-2	NA	TRBD1
CSARGQGGYGYTF	TGCAGTGCTAGAGGACAGGGGGGGTATGGCTACACCTTC	TRBV20-1	TRBJ1-2	few	TRBD1
CASFPSKEPDTQYF	TGTGCCAGCTTCCCTAGCAAGGAGCCAGATACGCAGTATTTT	TRBV21-1	TRBJ2-3	few	NA
CASSQRTSGETQYF	TGTGCCAGCAGCCAAAGGACTAGCGGTGAGACCCAGTACTTC	TRBV16	TRBJ2-5	NA	TRBD2
CASSQSEGGAYEQYF	TGTGCCAGCAGCCAATCGGAGGGAGGGGCCTACGAGCAGTACTTC	TRBV3-1	TRBJ2-7	few	TRBD2
CASRSPAYSGNEQFF	TGTGCCAGCAGATCCCCCGCCTACTCCGGGAATGAGCAGTTCTTC	TRBV9	TRBJ2-1	few	NA
CASRIRSPRGYTF	TGTGCCAGTCGTATAAGGTCTCCTCGTGGCTACACCTTC	TRBV7-3	TRBJ1-2	few	NA
CASSLVGRHEQYF	TGTGCCAGCAGTTTAGTTGGGCGCCACGAGCAGTACTTC	TRBV12-3/TRBV12-4	TRBJ2-7	NA	NA
CASRSAGGNEQFF	TGCGCCAGCCGGTCGGCGGGAGGGAATGAGCAGTTCTTC	TRBV10-1	TRBJ2-1	many	TRBD2
CAISESGNQPQHF	TGTGCCATCAGTGAGTCGGGGAATCAGCCCCAGCATTTT	TRBV10-3	TRBJ1-5	few	NA
CASSQHPRITCAGELFF	TGTGCCAGCAGCCAACATCCCCGGATTACTTGCGCCGGGGAGCTGTTTTTT	TRBV14	TRBJ2-2	NA	NA
CASSVYREGEQYF	TGTGCCAGCAGCGTATACAGGGAAGGGGAGCAGTACTTC	TRBV9	TRBJ2-7	few	NA
CASSLDPTYEQYF	TGTGCCAGCAGTCTCGACCCGACCTACGAGCAGTACTTC	TRBV12-3/TRBV12-4	TRBJ2-7	NA	NA
CSVWGLQETQYF	TGCAGTGTTTGGGGACTACAAGAGACCCAGTACTTC	TRBV20-1	TRBJ2-5	NA	TRBD2
CASSLGRPYNSPLHF	TGTGCCAGCAGCTTGGGACGGCCGTATAATTCACCCCTCCACTTT	TRBV7-3	TRBJ1-6	NA	NA
CASSSSAQGTQYF	TGTGCCAGCAGTAGTTCAGCTCAGGGTACCCAGTACTTC	TRBV2	TRBJ2-5	few	NA